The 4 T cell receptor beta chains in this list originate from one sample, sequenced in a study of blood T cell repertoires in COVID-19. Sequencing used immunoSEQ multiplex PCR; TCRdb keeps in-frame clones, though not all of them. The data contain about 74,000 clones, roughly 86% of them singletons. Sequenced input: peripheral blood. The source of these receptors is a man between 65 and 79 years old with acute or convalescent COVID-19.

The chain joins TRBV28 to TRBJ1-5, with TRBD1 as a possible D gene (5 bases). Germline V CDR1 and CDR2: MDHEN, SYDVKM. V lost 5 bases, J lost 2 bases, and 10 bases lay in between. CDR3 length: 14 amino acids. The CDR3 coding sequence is TGTGCCAGCAGTAGTCAGGGCGGCAATCAGCCCCAGCATTTT. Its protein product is CASSSQGGNQPQHF.

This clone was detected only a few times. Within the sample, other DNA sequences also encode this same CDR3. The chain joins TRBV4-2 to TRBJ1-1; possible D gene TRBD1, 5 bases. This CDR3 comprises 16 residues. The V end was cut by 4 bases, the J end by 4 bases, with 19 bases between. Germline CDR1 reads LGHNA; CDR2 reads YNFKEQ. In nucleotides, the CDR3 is TGTGCCAGCAGCCCAGGGTGGGCTGGTGCTGGCACTGAAGCTTTCTTT. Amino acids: CASSPGWAGAGTEAFF.

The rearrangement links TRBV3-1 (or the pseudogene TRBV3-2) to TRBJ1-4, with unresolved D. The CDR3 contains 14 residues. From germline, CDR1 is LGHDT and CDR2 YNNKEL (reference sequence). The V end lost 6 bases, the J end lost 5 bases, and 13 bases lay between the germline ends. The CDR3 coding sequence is TGTGCCAGCAGGTCACCGGGGTTCAATGAAAAACTGTTTTTT. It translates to CASRSPGFNEKLFF.

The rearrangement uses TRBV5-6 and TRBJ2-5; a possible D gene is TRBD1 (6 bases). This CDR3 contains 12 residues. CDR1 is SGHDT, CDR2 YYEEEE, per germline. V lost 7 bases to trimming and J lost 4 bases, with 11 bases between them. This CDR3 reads CASGLGGETQYF. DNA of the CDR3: TGTGCCAGCGGGTTAGGGGGAGAGACCCAGTACTTC. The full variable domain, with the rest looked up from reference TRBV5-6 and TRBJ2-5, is DAGVTQSPTHLIKTRGQQVTLRCSPKSGHDTVSWYQQALGQGPQFIFQYYEEEERQRGNFPDRFSGHQFPNYSSELNVNALLLGDSALYLCASGLGGETQYFGPGTRLLVL.